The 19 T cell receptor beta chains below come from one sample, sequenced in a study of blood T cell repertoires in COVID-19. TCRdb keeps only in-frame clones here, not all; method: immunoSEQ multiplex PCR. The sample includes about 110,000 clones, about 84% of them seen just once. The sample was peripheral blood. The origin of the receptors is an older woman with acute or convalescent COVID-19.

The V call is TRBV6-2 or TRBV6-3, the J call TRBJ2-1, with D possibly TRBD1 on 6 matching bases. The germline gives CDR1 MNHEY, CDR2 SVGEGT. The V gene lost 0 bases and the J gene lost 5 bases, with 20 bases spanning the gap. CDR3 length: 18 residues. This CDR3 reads CASSYSIWGPHTDNEQFF. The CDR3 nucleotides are TGTGCCAGCAGTTACTCGATCTGGGGGCCCCATACGGACAATGAGCAGTTCTTC.

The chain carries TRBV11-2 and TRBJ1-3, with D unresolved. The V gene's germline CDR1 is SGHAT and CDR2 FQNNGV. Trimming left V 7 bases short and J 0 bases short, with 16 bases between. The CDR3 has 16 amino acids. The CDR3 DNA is TGTGCCAGCACCCGTAATAGTGGGCTCTCTGGAAACACCATATATTTT. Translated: CASTRNSGLSGNTIYF.

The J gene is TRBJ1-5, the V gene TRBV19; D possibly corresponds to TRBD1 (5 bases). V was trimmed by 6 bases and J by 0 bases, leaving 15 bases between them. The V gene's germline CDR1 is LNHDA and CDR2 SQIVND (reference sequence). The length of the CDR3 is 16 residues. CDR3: CASSLRQSYSNQPQHF. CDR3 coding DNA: TGTGCCAGTAGCCTCCGACAGAGTTATAGCAATCAGCCCCAGCATTTT.

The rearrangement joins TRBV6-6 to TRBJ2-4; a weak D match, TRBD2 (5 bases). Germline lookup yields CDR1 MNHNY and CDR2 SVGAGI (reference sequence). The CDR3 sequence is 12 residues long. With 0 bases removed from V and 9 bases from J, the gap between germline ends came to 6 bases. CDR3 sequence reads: CASSYSGSIQYF. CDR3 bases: TGTGCCAGCAGTTACTCAGGGAGCATTCAGTACTTC.

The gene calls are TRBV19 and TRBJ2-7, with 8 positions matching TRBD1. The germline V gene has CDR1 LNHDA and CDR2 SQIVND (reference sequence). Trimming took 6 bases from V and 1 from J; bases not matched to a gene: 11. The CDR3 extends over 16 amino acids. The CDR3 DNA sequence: TGTGCCAGTAGCCCAACAGGGGGGAAACGGTCCTACGAGCAGTACTTC. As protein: CASSPTGGKRSYEQYF.

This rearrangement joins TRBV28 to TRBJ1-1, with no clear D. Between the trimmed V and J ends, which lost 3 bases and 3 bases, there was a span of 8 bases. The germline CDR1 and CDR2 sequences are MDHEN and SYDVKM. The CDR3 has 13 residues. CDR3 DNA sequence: TGTGCCAGCAGTTTGACACAGTACACTGAAGCTTTCTTT. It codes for CASSLTQYTEAFF.

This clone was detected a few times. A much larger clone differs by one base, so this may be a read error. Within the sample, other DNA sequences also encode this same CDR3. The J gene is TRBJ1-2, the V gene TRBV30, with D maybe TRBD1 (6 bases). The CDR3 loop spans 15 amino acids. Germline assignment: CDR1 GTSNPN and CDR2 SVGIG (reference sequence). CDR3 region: CAGDLGRGDSYGYTF. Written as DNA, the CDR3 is TGTGCGGGGGATCTCGGCAGGGGCGATTCGTATGGCTACACCTTC.

In DNA, the CDR3 is TGTGCCAGCTGTAAGCATAACTATGGCTACACCTTC. Translated: CASCKHNYGYTF. This chain connects TRBV12-3 or TRBV12-4 to TRBJ1-2; D is undetermined. Trimming left V 8 bases short and J 1 base short, with 8 bases between. The CDR3 is 12 amino acids.

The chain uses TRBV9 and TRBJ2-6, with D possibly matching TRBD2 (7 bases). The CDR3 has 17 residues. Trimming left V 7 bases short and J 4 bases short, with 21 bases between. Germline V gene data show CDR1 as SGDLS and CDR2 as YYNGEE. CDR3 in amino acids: CASSRGAKPPGANVLTF. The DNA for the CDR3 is TGTGCCAGCTCCCGGGGGGCGAAGCCGCCAGGGGCCAACGTCCTGACTTTC. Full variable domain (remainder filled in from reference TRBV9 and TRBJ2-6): DSGVTQTPKHLITATGQRVTLRCSPRSGDLSVYWYQQSLDQGLQFLIQYYNGEERAKGNILERFSAQQFPDLHSELNLSSLELGDSALYFCASSRGAKPPGANVLTFGAGSRLTVL.

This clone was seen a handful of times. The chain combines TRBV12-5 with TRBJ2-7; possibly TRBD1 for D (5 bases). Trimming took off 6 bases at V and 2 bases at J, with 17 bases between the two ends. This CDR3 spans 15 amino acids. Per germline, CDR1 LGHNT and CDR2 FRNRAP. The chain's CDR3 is CASGPLPGPPYEQYF. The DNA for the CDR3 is TGTGCTAGTGGCCCCCTCCCAGGGCCACCCTACGAGCAGTACTTC. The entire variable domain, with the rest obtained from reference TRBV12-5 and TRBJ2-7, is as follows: DARVTQTPRHKVTEMGQEVTMRCQPILGHNTVFWYRQTMMQGLELLAYFRNRAPLDDSGMPKDRFSAEMPDATLATLKIQPSEPRDSAVYFCASGPLPGPPYEQYFGPGTRLTVT.

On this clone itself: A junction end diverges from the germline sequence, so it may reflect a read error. CDR3: CASSAKPGLQETQYF. The CDR3 coding sequence is TGTGCCAGCAGCGCCAAACCGGGACTTCAAGAAACCCAGTACTTC. The chain couples TRBV9 to TRBJ2-5, with D perhaps matching TRBD2 (6 bases). The CDR3 is 15 amino acids. Per germline, CDR1 SGDLS and CDR2 YYNGEE.

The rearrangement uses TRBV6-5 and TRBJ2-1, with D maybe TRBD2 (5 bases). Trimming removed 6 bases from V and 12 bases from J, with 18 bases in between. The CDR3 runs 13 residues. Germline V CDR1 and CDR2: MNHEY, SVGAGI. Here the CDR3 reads CASSREAYVGQFF. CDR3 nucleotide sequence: TGTGCCAGCAGCCGGGAAGCCTATGTTGGGCAGTTCTTC.

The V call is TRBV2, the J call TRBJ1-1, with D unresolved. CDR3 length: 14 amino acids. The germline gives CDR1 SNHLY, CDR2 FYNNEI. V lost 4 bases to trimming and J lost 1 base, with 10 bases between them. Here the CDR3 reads CASSGEVTNTEAFF. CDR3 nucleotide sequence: TGTGCCAGCAGTGGAGAGGTTACGAACACTGAAGCTTTCTTT.

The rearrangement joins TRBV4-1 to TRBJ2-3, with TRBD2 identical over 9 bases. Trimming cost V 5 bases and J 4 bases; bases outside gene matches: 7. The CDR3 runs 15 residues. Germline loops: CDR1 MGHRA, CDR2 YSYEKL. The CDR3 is CASSTGTSWSDTQYF. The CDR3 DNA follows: TGCGCCAGCAGCACCGGGACTAGCTGGTCAGATACGCAGTATTTT.

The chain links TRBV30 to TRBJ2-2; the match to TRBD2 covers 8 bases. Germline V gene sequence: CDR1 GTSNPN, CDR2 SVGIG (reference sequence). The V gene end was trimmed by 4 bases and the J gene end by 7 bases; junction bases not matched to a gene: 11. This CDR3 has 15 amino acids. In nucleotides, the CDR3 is TGTGCCTGGACCCCAGCGGGAGCGGTTGGCGGGGAGCTGTTTTTT. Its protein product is CAWTPAGAVGGELFF. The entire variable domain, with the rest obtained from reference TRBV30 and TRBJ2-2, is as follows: SQTIHQWPATLVQPVGSPLSLECTVEGTSNPNLYWYRQAAGRGLQLLFYSVGIGQISSEVPQNLSASRPQDRQFILSSKKLLLSDSGFYLCAWTPAGAVGGELFFGEGSRLTVL.

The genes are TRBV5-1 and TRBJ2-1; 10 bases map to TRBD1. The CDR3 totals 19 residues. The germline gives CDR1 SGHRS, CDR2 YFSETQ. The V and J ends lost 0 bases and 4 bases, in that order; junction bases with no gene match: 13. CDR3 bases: TGCGCCAGCAGCTTGGTGCCAAAAACGGGACAGGGGACATACAATGAGCAGTTCTTC. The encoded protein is CASSLVPKTGQGTYNEQFF.

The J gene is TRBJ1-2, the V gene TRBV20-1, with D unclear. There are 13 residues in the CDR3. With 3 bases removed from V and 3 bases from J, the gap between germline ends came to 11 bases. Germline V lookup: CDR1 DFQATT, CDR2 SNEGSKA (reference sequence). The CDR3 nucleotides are TGCAGTGCTAGTCCCGACGGGGACTATGGCTACACCTTC. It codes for CSASPDGDYGYTF.

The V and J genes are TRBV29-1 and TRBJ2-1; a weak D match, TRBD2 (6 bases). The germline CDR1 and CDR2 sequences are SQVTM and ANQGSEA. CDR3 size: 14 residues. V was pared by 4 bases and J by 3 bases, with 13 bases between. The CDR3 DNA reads TGCAGCGTTGGGCTTAGCGGCGGCTACAATGAGCAGTTCTTC. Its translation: CSVGLSGGYNEQFF.

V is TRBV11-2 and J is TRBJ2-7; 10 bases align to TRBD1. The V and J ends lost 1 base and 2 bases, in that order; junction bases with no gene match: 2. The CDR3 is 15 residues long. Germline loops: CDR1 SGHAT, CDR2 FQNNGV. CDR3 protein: CASSLAGTGAYEQYF. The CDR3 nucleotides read TGTGCCAGCAGCTTAGCCGGGACAGGGGCCTACGAGCAGTACTTC.